The 6 T cell receptor beta chains below were found in one sample sequenced in a study of human T cells and chemical hapten exposure. TCRdb called the RACE reads again in MiXCR, with one record for every CDR3 protein. This repertoire shows about 250,000 distinct CDR3 sequences, around 7% found once; its top ten account for 1.2%. The time point denotes: pre-sensitization, week 0. As for treatment: therapeutic diphenylcyclopropenone sensitization with weekly scalp DPC. Sequencing was performed on whole blood, taken in connection with sensitization to the hapten diphenylcyclopropenone (DPC). Receptors originate from a man between 18 and 35 years old with alopecia areata. Some clones in this sample may be carry-over from other donors' samples.

The CDR3 sequence: CASSLGLAGGSETQYF. DNA of the CDR3: TGCGCCAGCAGCTTAGGACTAGCGGGGGGCTCAGAGACCCAGTACTTC. The chain couples TRBV5-1 to TRBJ2-5; 14 bases map to TRBD2. In germline, CDR1 is SGHRS, CDR2 YFSETQ. The V and J ends lost 2 bases and 4 bases, in that order; junction bases with no gene match: 4. CDR3 size: 16 residues. Combining the CDR3 with reference TRBV5-1 and TRBJ2-5 gives the whole variable domain KAGVTQTPRYLIKTRGQQVTLSCSPISGHRSVSWYQQTPGQGLQFLFEYFSETQRNKGNFPGRFSGRQFSNSRSEMNVSTLELGDSALYLCASSLGLAGGSETQYFGPGTRLLVL.

This rearrangement joins TRBV6-6 to TRBJ1-4; TRBD1 is a possible D gene (6 bases). The germline V gene has CDR1 MNHNY and CDR2 SVGAGI (reference sequence). V lost 4 bases and J 4 bases, leaving 10 bases between the germline ends. There are 14 residues in the CDR3. Written as DNA, the CDR3 is TGTGCCAGCAGTTCCGCGGACAGTAATGAAAAACTGTTTTTT. Residues: CASSSADSNEKLFF.

This chain connects TRBV4-1 to TRBJ1-2; unclear D gene. Trimming cost V 1 base and J 0 bases, with 12 bases left between them. Per the germline V gene, CDR1 is MGHRA and CDR2 is YSYEKL. The CDR3 consists of 16 residues. Written as DNA, the CDR3 is TGCGCCAGCAGCCAAGGGTTCGCCCCAGCTAACTATGGCTACACCTTC. It is translated as CASSQGFAPANYGYTF.

There are a few counts of this clonotype. The chain couples TRBV4-3 to TRBJ1-4; TRBD1 is a possible D gene (5 bases). Germline CDR1 is LGHNA and CDR2 is YSLEER. The CDR3 totals 16 residues. Trimming left V 0 bases short and J 8 bases short, with 16 bases between. CDR3 DNA sequence: TGCGCCAGCAGCCAAGAGGGGGGTCAGGGTTGGGAAAAACTGTTTTTT. This sequence encodes CASSQEGGQGWEKLFF.

This clonotype was recorded a few times. The chain has TRBV15 and TRBJ2-3; D is tentatively TRBD1 or TRBD2 (5 bases each). The germline CDR1 and CDR2 sequences are LNHNV and YYDKDF (reference sequence). Trimming took off 1 base at V and 2 bases at J, with 10 bases between the two ends. This CDR3 region has 15 residues. The CDR3 protein is CATSRVAGTTDTQYF. CDR3 DNA sequence: TGTGCCACCAGCAGAGTAGCTGGGACCACAGATACGCAGTATTTT.

The chain combines TRBV7-3 with TRBJ2-3; D might be TRBD2 (6 bases). The V end lost 0 bases, the J end lost 5 bases, and 6 bases lay between the germline ends. This CDR3 has 13 amino acids. Germline CDR1 and CDR2: SGHTA and FQGTGA. CDR3 protein: CASSLTEGDTQYF. The CDR3 bases are TGTGCCAGCAGCTTAACGGAGGGAGATACGCAGTATTTT.